Given below is one T cell receptor beta chain in context. The sample belongs to a study of blood T cell repertoires in COVID-19. Study details: COVID-19 samples from acute and convalescent phases originated in the United States, Italy and Spain. In each case, the material was cDNA or gDNA derived from T cells, B-cell-depleted T cells, or PBMCs.

Germline values: CDR1 SGHDT, CDR2 YYEEEE. The CDR3 covers 11 residues. Trimming shortened V by 4 bases and J by 13 bases, and 13 bases separated the two germline ends. Original analysis: Using reference gene primer amplification, nucleated cell counts were estimated. Using immunoSEQ multiplex PCR, the repertoire was profiled, and TCRdb retains in-frame clones only, with some absent. Clone size and V and J calls were adopted from that table, with D and trimming inferred from the DNA. The sample shows approximately 100,000 clones, roughly 91% of them seen only once. The TCR was taken from a human donor in a cohort sampled during active COVID-19. The sample was peripheral blood. J is TRBJ2-3 and V is TRBV5-6; no definite D call. The CDR3 sequence: CASSPTIDKYF. The CDR3 nucleotides are TGTGCCAGCAGCCCCACTATTGATAAGTATTTT. Full variable domain (remainder filled in from reference TRBV5-6 and TRBJ2-3): DAGVTQSPTHLIKTRGQQVTLRCSPKSGHDTVSWYQQALGQGPQFIFQYYEEEERQRGNFPDRFSGHQFPNYSSELNVNALLLGDSALYLCASSPTIDKYFGPGTRLTVL.